The sequence of this TCR beta chain was determined in a study of Graves' ophthalmopathy and Graves' hyperthyroidism. The CDR3 has 12 amino acids. Trimming removed 5 bases from V and 2 bases from J, with 9 bases in between. Germline loops: CDR1 DFQATT, CDR2 SNEGSKA (reference sequence). The table lists this clonotype with many counts. Newly diagnosed hyperthyroidism donors, aged 18 to 65, duration under 2 months. Amplified material comprised TCR beta CDR3 regions derived from RNA transcripts. HTBI primers served in a first-round RT-PCR, which a second-round multiplex PCR followed. TCRdb recomputed calls from the multiplex PCR reads with MiXCR, one row per CDR3 protein. Counted here are over a million distinct CDR3 sequences, less than 45% occurring once; the ten biggest clones make up 8.5% to 14%.

The sequenced sample consisted of peripheral blood or thyroid tissue (not recorded which). This rearrangement joins TRBV20-1 to TRBJ2-5, with D unresolved. The clonotype originates from an adult man with Graves' hyperthyroidism. The CDR3 loop reads CSAQFKQETQYF. The CDR3 DNA follows: TGCAGTGCTCAATTTAAGCAAGAGACCCAGTACTTC.